The 17 T cell receptor beta chains in this list originate from one sample, sequenced in a study of Ad26.COV2.S vaccination and SARS-CoV-2 variants (dated by TCRdb to 2020 to 2022). The time point label for this specimen denotes: individuals recovered from natural SARS-CoV-2 infection. Libraries were built with the immunoSEQ multiplex PCR assay. Sourced from immuneACCESS, this table was stored by TCRdb with only in-frame sequences that have V and J called. A share of the clones is absent; for the studies checked, an unresolved V gene accounts for under half, and the remainder has no known explanation. The sample profile shows some 180,000 clones; around nine tenths of them were found once. Of the sample, less than 6% falls within the top ten clones. The sequencing here drew on peripheral blood, taken after recovery from COVID-19. The origin of the receptors is a human donor who had recovered from COVID-19.

The J gene is TRBJ2-1, the V gene TRBV27; no clear D gene. The V gene's germline CDR1 is MNHEY and CDR2 SMNVEV (reference sequence). The CDR3 totals 15 residues. V gave up 2 bases and J gave up 5 bases, with 13 bases separating them. CDR3 in amino acids: CASSLMGWKNNEQFF. In nucleotides, the CDR3 is TGTGCCAGCAGTTTAATGGGATGGAAGAACAATGAGCAGTTCTTC.

This clone was found a few times. The V and J genes are TRBV9 and TRBJ1-3; D might be TRBD1 (6 bases). This CDR3 spans 15 amino acids. Germline V lookup: CDR1 SGDLS, CDR2 YYNGEE. Trimming removed 1 base from V and 0 bases from J, with 8 bases in between. DNA of the CDR3: TGTGCCAGCAGCGTACGGGGGGCCTCTGGAAACACCATATATTTT. Protein product: CASSVRGASGNTIYF.

The chain has TRBV5-4 and TRBJ1-1; D gene ambiguous. The CDR3 contains 13 residues. Trimming removed 6 bases at V and 2 bases at J, with 11 bases between. Germline CDR1 SGHNT, CDR2 YYREEE (reference sequence). The CDR3 protein is CASTLGQNTEAFF. DNA for the CDR3: TGTGCCAGCACCCTGGGCCAAAACACTGAAGCTTTCTTT.

V usage is TRBV5-6 and J usage is TRBJ1-2; no definite D call. V was clipped by 2 bases and J by 3 bases, with 11 bases between them. This CDR3 is built from 14 residues. CDR1 SGHDT and CDR2 YYEEEE come from the germline V gene. The CDR3 DNA reads TGTGCCAGCAGCTTCTTTCAGGCGGACTATGGCTACACCTTC. Translated, it gives CASSFFQADYGYTF.

The V and J genes are TRBV7-2 and TRBJ1-1; D gene uncertain. Trimming took off 1 base at V and 0 bases at J, with 3 bases between the two ends. In germline, CDR1 is SGHTA, CDR2 FQGNSA. CDR3 size: 13 residues. CDR3 loop: CASSLEVNTEAFF. The CDR3 coding sequence is TGTGCCAGCAGCTTAGAGGTGAACACTGAAGCTTTCTTT. Supplemented by reference TRBV7-2 and TRBJ1-1, the full variable domain reads GAGVSQSPSNKVTEKGKDVELRCDPISGHTALYWYRQSLGQGLEFLIYFQGNSAPDKSGLPSDRFSAERTGGSVSTLTIQRTQQEDSAVYLCASSLEVNTEAFFGQGTRLTVV.

V and J are TRBV6-5 and TRBJ1-4, with D perhaps matching TRBD1 (6 bases). Deletions cut 0 bases from V and 8 bases from J, with 13 bases between. The CDR3 spans 15 residues. CDR1 is MNHEY, CDR2 SVGAGI, per germline. The CDR3 spells CASSYSRGAGEKLFF. Written as DNA, the CDR3 is TGTGCCAGCAGTTACTCGAGGGGGGCCGGGGAAAAACTGTTTTTT.

This chain uses TRBV29-1 with TRBJ1-3, with D uncertain. There are 13 residues in the CDR3. CDR1 is SQVTM and CDR2 is ANQGSEA in the germline V gene. Between the trimmed V and J ends, which lost 4 bases and 0 bases, there was a span of 7 bases. This CDR3 reads CSVGKTSGNTIYF. CDR3 DNA: TGCAGCGTTGGGAAAACCTCTGGAAACACCATATATTTT.

V usage is TRBV4-1 and J usage is TRBJ2-1, with a weak D call TRBD2 (6 bases). The V gene lost 5 bases and the J gene lost 1 base, with 15 bases spanning the gap. The germline V gene has CDR1 MGHRA and CDR2 YSYEKL. CDR3 size: 16 residues. The CDR3 DNA reads as TGCGCCAGCAGCAAGTCGCTAGCGAGTTCCTACAATGAGCAGTTCTTC. This gives the protein CASSKSLASSYNEQFF.

This clone has only one observation. V and J are TRBV11-2 and TRBJ2-3; D uncertain. CDR1 and CDR2 (germline): SGHAT, FQNNGV. V lost 7 bases and J 2 bases, leaving 13 bases between the germline ends. The CDR3 extends over 14 amino acids. The CDR3 reads CASILGPFTDTQYF. The CDR3 region has the DNA TGTGCCAGCATTCTTGGTCCATTCACAGATACGCAGTATTTT.

The rearrangement links TRBV20-1 to TRBJ2-1; D is possibly TRBD2 (6 bases). V was clipped by 3 bases and J by 4 bases, with 16 bases between them. CDR1 and CDR2 from the germline V gene are DFQATT and SNEGSKA (reference sequence). This CDR3 has 15 amino acids. The CDR3 nucleotides are TGCAGTGCTAGTTCTTCGGGGGTACTTTACAATGAGCAGTTCTTC. The encoded protein is CSASSSGVLYNEQFF.

The rearrangement uses TRBV29-1 and TRBJ2-7; D not resolved. The CDR3 spans 13 residues. From germline, CDR1 is SQVTM and CDR2 ANQGSEA. V was shortened by 0 bases and J by 1 base, with 7 bases between the two germline ends. CDR3 bases: TGCAGCGTTGAAGATATCGGGTCCTACGAGCAGTACTTC. Translated, it gives CSVEDIGSYEQYF.

The chain recombines TRBV27 with TRBJ2-7; D gene unclear. The CDR3 runs 14 residues. CDR1 and CDR2 from the germline V gene are MNHEY and SMNVEV (reference sequence). With 2 bases removed from V and 4 bases from J, the gap between germline ends came to 12 bases. The DNA of the CDR3 is TGTGCCAGCAGTTTAGCTGTCAGGCAATACGAGCAGTACTTC. Translating gives CASSLAVRQYEQYF.

J is TRBJ2-7 and V is TRBV2; perhaps TRBD1 as D (6 bases). The CDR3 length is 12 residues. In germline, CDR1 is SNHLY, CDR2 FYNNEI. Trimming took 6 bases from V and 3 from J, leaving 9 bases between them. This CDR3 reads CASSGDNYEQYF. For the CDR3, the DNA is TGTGCCAGCAGCGGGGACAACTACGAGCAGTACTTC.

The genes are TRBV6-5 and TRBJ2-7; 7 bases align to TRBD1. The length of the CDR3 is 14 residues. In germline, CDR1 is MNHEY, CDR2 SVGAGI. With V trimmed by 6 bases and J by 0 bases, 5 bases remained unmatched. Here the CDR3 DNA reads TGTGCCAGCAGGTGGGACAGTAGCTCCTACGAGCAGTACTTC. This gives the protein CASRWDSSSYEQYF.

The chain uses TRBV29-1 and TRBJ1-2; TRBD1 matches at 10 bases. CDR3 length equals 17 residues. Germline loops: CDR1 SQVTM, CDR2 ANQGSEA. V shed 0 bases and J 4 bases; nucleotides not matched to a gene: 11. The chain's CDR3 is CSVEDSGTGVSGYGYTF. The CDR3 DNA is TGCAGCGTTGAAGATAGCGGGACAGGGGTTAGCGGCTATGGCTACACCTTC. Based on the CDR3 plus reference TRBV29-1 and TRBJ1-2, the full variable domain is SAVISQKPSRDICQRGTSLTIQCQVDSQVTMMFWYRQQPGQSLTLIATANQGSEATYESGFVIDKFPISRPNLTFSTLTVSNMSPEDSSIYLCSVEDSGTGVSGYGYTFGSGTRLTVV.

V and J are TRBV12-3 or TRBV12-4 and TRBJ1-2; D is unresolved. The CDR3 is 12 amino acids. Trimming stripped 6 bases from V and 8 bases from J, with 13 bases between. The CDR3 loop is CASRIESRGYTF. In DNA form, the CDR3 reads TGTGCCAGCAGGATAGAGTCTCGCGGCTACACCTTC.

The V call is TRBV7-6, the J call TRBJ2-1; weak D call: TRBD2 (6 bases). The CDR3 runs 15 residues. V lost 6 bases and J lost 0, with 12 bases in between. Germline CDR1 is SGHVS and CDR2 is FNYEAQ. Written as DNA, the CDR3 is TGTGCCAGCAGGCGGGACCAGCGCTCCTACAATGAGCAGTTCTTC. It translates to CASRRDQRSYNEQFF.